This TCR beta chain was profiled in a study of cytomegalovirus exposure and HLA in healthy donors. Overall study findings and caveats: Among TCR beta chains, those listed as cytomegalovirus-associated numbered some 170. Reports credit the classifier with highly specific, highly sensitive diagnosis of cytomegalovirus status. A few of the chains that were CMV-associated were confirmed in vitro to be specific for CMV antigens.

Germline CDR1 and CDR2: LNHDA and SQIVND (reference sequence). Trimming shortened V by 5 bases and J by 0 bases, and 5 bases separated the two germline ends. CDR3 length: 14 amino acids. Method: immunoSEQ multiplex PCR; TCRdb's copy keeps in-frame clones and lacks some. The repertoire consists of tens of thousands of clones, with under 95% occurring once and the leading ten covering about 3.6%. With respect to this clone: Its specificity is not known. Other nucleotide sequences in the sample specify the same CDR3.

The source is a woman aged 30 to 39 in good health and CMV-seronegative. The specimen sequenced was PBMCs. The chain joins TRBV19 to TRBJ1-6; D remains ambiguous. As DNA, the CDR3 is TGTGCCAGTAGTGGGAGCTCCTATAATTCACCCCTCCACTTT. This sequence encodes CASSGSSYNSPLHF.